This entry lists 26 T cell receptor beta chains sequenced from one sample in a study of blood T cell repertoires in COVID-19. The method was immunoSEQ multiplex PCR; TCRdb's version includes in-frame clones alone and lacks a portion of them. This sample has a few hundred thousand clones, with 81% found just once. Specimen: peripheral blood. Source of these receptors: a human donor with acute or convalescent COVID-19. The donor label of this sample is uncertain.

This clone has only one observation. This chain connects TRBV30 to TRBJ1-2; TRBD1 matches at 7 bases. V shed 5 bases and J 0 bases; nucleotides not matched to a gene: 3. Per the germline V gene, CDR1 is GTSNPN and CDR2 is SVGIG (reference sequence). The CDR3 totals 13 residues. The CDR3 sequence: CAWAGGPNYGYTF. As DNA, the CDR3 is TGTGCCTGGGCAGGGGGACCTAACTATGGCTACACCTTC.

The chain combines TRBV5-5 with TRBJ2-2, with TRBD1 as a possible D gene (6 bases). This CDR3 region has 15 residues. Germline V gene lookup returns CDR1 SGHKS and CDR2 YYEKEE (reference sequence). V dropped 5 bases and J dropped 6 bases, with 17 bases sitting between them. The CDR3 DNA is TGTGCCAGCAGGGCTACTCCGACAGGACCCGGGGAGCTGTTTTTT. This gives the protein CASRATPTGPGELFF.

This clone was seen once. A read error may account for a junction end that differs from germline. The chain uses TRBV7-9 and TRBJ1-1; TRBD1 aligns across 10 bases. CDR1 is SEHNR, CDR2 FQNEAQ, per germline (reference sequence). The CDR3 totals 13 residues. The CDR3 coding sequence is TGTGCCAGCAGCTTAGCGGGACAGGGGCCTGAAGCCTTT. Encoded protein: CASSLAGQGPEAF.

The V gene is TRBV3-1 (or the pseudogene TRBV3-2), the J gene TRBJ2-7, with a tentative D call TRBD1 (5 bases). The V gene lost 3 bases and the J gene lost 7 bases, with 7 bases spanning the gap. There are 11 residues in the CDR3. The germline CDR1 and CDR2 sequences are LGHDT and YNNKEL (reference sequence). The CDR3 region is CASSQRQEQYF. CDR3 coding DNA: TGTGCCAGCAGCCAGCGACAGGAGCAGTACTTC.

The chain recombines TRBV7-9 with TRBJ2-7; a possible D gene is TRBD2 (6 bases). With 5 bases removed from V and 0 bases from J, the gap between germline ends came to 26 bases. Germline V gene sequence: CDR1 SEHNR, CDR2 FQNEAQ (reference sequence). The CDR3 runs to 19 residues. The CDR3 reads CASSPTPYSRRGVSYEQYF. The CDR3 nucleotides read TGTGCCAGCAGCCCCACCCCCTATTCGCGTCGCGGGGTCTCCTACGAGCAGTACTTC.

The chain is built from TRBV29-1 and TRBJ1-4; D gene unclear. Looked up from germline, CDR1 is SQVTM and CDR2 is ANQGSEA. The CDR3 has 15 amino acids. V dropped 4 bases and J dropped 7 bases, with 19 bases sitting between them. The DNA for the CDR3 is TGCAGCGTTGCGCCAAATGGTTTGGTCGGTGAAAAACTGTTTTTT. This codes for CSVAPNGLVGEKLFF.

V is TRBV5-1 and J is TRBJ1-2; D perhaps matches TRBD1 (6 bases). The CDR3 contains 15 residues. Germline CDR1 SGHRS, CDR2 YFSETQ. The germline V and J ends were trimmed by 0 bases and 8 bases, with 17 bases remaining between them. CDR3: CASSLGGGNEKGYTF. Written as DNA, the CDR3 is TGCGCCAGCAGCTTGGGAGGGGGAAATGAAAAAGGCTACACCTTC.

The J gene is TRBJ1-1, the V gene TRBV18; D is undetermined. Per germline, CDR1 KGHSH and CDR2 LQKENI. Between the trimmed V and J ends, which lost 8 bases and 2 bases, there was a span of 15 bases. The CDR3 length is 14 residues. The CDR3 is CASTTSPPNTEAFF. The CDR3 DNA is TGTGCCAGCACCACCAGTCCACCTAACACTGAAGCTTTCTTT. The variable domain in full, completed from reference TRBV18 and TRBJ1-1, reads NAGVMQNPRHLVRRRGQEARLRCSPMKGHSHVYWYRQLPEEGLKFMVYLQKENIIDESGMPKERFSAEFPKEGPSILRIQQVVRGDSAAYFCASTTSPPNTEAFFGQGTRLTVV.

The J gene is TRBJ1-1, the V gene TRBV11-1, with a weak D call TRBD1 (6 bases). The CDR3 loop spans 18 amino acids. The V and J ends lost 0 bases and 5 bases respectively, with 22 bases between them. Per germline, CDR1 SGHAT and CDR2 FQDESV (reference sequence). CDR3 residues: CASSLAIQQRQVKTEAFF. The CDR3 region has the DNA TGTGCCAGCAGCTTAGCGATACAACAAAGACAGGTCAAGACTGAAGCTTTCTTT.

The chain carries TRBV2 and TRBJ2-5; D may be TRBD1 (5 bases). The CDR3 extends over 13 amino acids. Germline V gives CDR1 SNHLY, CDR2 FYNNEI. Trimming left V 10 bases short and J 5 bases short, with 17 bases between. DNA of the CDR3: TGTGCCACAGCGACAGCTCGCCGCGAGACCCAGTACTTC. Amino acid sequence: CATATARRETQYF.

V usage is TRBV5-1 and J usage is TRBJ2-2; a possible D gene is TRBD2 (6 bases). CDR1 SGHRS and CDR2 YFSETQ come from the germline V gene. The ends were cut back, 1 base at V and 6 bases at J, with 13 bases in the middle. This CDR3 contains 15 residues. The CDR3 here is CASSLRPGGAGELFF. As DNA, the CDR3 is TGCGCCAGCAGCTTGCGACCCGGCGGGGCCGGGGAGCTGTTTTTT.

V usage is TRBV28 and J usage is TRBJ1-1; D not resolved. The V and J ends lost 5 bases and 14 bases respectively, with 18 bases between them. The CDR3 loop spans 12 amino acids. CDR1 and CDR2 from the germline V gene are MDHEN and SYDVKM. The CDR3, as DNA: TGTGCCAGCAGTCCCCGGCTACGGGAGCCCTTCTTT. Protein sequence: CASSPRLREPFF.

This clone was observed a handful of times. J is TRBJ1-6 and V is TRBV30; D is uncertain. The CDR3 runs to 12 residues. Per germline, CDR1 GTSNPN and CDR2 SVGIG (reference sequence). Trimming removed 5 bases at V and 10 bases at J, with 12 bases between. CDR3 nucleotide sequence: TGTGCCTGGGCCCCGGGAGTGTCACCCCTCCACTTT. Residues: CAWAPGVSPLHF.

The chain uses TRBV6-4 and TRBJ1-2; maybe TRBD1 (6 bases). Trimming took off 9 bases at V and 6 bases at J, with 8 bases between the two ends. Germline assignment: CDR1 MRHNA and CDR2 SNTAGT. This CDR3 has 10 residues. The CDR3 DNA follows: TGTGCCAGACAGGGACATGGCTACACCTTC. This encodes CARQGHGYTF.

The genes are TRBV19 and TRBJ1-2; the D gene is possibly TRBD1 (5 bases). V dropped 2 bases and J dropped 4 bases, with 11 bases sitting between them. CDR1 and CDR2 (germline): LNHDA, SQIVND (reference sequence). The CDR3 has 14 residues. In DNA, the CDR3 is TGTGCCAGTAGTATATGGCGCGGGACCTATGGCTACACCTTC. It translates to CASSIWRGTYGYTF.

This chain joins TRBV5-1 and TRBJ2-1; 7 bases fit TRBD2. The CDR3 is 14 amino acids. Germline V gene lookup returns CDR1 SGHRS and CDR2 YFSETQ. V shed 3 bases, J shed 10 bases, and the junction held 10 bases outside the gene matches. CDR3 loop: CASSSEVLASEQFF. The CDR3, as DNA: TGCGCCAGCAGCTCGGAAGTACTAGCGTCGGAGCAGTTCTTC.

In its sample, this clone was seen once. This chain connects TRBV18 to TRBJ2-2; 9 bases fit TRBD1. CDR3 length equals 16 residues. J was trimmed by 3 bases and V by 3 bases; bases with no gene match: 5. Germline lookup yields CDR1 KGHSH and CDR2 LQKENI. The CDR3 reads CASSPWTGAYTGELFF. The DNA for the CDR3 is TGTGCCAGCTCACCTTGGACAGGGGCGTACACCGGGGAGCTGTTTTTT.

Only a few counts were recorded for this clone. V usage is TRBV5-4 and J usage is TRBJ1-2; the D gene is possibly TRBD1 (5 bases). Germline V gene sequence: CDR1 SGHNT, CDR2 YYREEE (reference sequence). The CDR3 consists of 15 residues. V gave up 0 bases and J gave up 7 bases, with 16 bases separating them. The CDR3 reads CASSLEWQGISGYTF. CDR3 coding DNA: TGTGCCAGCAGCTTGGAATGGCAGGGTATTAGTGGCTACACCTTC.

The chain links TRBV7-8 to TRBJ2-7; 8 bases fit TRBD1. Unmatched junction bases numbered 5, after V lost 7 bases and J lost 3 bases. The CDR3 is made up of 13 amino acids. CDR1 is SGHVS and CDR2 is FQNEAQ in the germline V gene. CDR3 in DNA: TGTGCCAGCACGGGACAGGACCTCTACGAGCAGTACTTC. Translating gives CASTGQDLYEQYF.

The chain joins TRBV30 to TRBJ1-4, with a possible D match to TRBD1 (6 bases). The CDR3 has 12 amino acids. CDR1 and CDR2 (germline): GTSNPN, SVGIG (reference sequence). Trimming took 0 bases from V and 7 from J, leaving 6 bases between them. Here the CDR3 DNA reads TGTGCCTGGAGTGTACAGGGTGAAAAACTGTTTTTT. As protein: CAWSVQGEKLFF. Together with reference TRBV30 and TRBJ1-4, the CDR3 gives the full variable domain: SQTIHQWPATLVQPVGSPLSLECTVEGTSNPNLYWYRQAAGRGLQLLFYSVGIGQISSEVPQNLSASRPQDRQFILSSKKLLLSDSGFYLCAWSVQGEKLFFGSGTQLSVL.

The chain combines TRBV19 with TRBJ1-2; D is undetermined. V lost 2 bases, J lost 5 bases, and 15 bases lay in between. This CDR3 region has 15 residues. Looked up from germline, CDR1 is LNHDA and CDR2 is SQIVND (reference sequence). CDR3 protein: CASSISGGYVYGYTF. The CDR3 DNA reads TGTGCCAGTAGTATATCTGGAGGGTACGTTTATGGCTACACCTTC.

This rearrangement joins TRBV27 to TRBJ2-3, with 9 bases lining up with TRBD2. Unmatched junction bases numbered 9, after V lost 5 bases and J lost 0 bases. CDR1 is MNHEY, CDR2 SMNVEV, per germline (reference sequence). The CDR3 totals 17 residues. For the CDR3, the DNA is TGTGCCAGCAGTATACTCGCTAGCGGGGCTAGCACAGATACGCAGTATTTT. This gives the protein CASSILASGASTDTQYF.

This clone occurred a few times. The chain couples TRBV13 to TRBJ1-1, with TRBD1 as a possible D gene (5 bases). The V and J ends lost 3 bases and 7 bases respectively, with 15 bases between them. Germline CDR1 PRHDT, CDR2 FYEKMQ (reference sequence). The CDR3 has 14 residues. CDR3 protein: CASSLGQGKHEAFF. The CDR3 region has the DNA TGTGCCAGCAGCTTGGGGCAGGGAAAACATGAAGCTTTCTTT. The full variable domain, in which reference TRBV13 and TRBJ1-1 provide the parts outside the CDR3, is AAGVIQSPRHLIKEKRETATLKCYPIPRHDTVYWYQQGPGQDPQFLISFYEKMQSDKGSIPDRFSAQQFSDYHSELNMSSLELGDSALYFCASSLGQGKHEAFFGQGTRLTVV.

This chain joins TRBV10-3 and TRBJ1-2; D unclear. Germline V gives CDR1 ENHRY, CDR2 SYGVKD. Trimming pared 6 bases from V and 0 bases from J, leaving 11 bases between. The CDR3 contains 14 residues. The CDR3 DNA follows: TGTGCCATCAGGAGACCGGGAACTAACTATGGCTACACCTTC. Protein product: CAIRRPGTNYGYTF.

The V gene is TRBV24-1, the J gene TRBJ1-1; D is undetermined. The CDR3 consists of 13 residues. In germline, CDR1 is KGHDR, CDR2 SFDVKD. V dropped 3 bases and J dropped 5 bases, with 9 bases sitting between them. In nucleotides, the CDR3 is TGTGCCACCAGTGATGCGGGTGGGACTGAAGCTTTCTTT. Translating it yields CATSDAGGTEAFF.

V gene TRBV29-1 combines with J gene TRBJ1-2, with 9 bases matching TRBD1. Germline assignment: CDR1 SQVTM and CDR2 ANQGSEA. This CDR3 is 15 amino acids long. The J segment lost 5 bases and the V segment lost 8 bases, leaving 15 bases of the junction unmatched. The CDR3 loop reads CSSQDRGSPGYGYTF. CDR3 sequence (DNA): TGCAGCTCCCAGGACAGGGGAAGTCCTGGATATGGCTACACCTTC.